This T cell receptor (beta chain) was observed in a study of OX40 agonist ivuxolimab in advanced cancers. The wider study: Participants averaged around 60 years of age (range about 23 to 79) and were roughly 80% male.

Generated by immunoSEQ multiplex PCR, the TCRdb table keeps only in-frame clones and is missing some. This sample has roughly 70,000 clones, with just over 85% found just once. Study-wide results and limits: More expanded clones were seen, on average, in CD8+ T cells than in CD4+. It was also the case that some nonresponders had low normalized T-cell clonal expansion.

J gave up 11 bases and V 0 bases, and 5 bases lay outside the gene matches. There are 14 residues in the CDR3. From germline, CDR1 is SGHKS and CDR2 YYEKEE (reference sequence). On this clone: Its antigen is not identified.

This receptor was obtained from an adult with an advanced solid tumor such as melanoma, head and neck, liver or kidney cancer. The chain uses TRBV5-5 and TRBJ2-2; TRBD2 matches at 9 bases. Here the sequenced sample was CD4+ or CD8+ T cells sorted from blood, taken in a trial of the OX40 agonist ivuxolimab. This CDR3 reads CASSLVPGTSELFF. Written as DNA, the CDR3 is TGTGCCAGCAGCTTGGTCCCCGGGACTAGCGAGCTGTTTTTT. The full variable domain, with the rest looked up from reference TRBV5-5 and TRBJ2-2, is DAGVTQSPTHLIKTRGQQVTLRCSPISGHKSVSWYQQVLGQGPQFIFQYYEKEERGRGNFPDRFSARQFPNYSSELNVNALLLGDSALYLCASSLVPGTSELFFGEGSRLTVL.